Each of the 29 T cell receptor beta chains below was sequenced from the same sample in a study of blood T cell repertoires in COVID-19. Sequencing was performed with immunoSEQ multiplex PCR; in TCRdb, only in-frame clones are kept and a portion is missing. Of approximately 180,000 clones in the sample, 70% to 90% were seen once. The material sequenced was peripheral blood. These receptors were obtained from a man aged 55 to 70 with acute or convalescent COVID-19.

The chain couples TRBV5-5 to TRBJ2-7, with a weak D call TRBD1 (6 bases). CDR1 and CDR2 from the germline V gene are SGHKS and YYEKEE (reference sequence). The CDR3 has 13 amino acids. Trimming cost V 5 bases and J 2 bases, with 11 bases left between them. As DNA, the CDR3 is TGTGCCAGCAGGTCAGGGGTAGCCTACGAGCAGTACTTC. It specifies CASRSGVAYEQYF.

The chain uses TRBV9 and TRBJ2-7, with 8 bases fitting TRBD2. Germline lookup yields CDR1 SGDLS and CDR2 YYNGEE. The CDR3 is 15 amino acids. V lost 3 bases to trimming and J lost 6 bases; unmatched junction nucleotides: 11. This chain's CDR3 is CASSETGGPSGEQYF. The CDR3 DNA reads as TGTGCCAGCAGCGAAACGGGAGGGCCATCTGGCGAGCAGTACTTC.

V is TRBV7-9 and J is TRBJ1-1; D is undetermined. CDR1 is SEHNR, CDR2 FQNEAQ, per germline (reference sequence). The CDR3 length is 13 residues. Deletions cut 3 bases from V and 1 base from J, with 6 bases between. The chain's CDR3 is CASSFQENTEAFF. The DNA of the CDR3 is TGTGCCAGCAGCTTTCAGGAGAACACTGAAGCTTTCTTT. Drawing the rest from reference TRBV7-9 and TRBJ1-1, the complete variable domain is DTGVSQNPRHKITKRGQNVTFRCDPISEHNRLYWYRQTLGQGPEFLTYFQNEAQLEKSRLLSDRFSAERPKGSFSTLEIQRTEQGDSAMYLCASSFQENTEAFFGQGTRLTVV.

This rearrangement joins TRBV13 to TRBJ2-7; 16 positions agree with TRBD2. Germline CDR1 and CDR2: PRHDT and FYEKMQ (reference sequence). The CDR3 is 16 residues long. The ends lost 5 bases at V and 6 bases at J; junction bases unmatched: 7. CDR3 nucleotides: TGTGCCAGCAGCCCGGGGACTAGCGGGAGGGCAGGCGAGCAGTACTTC. Its protein is CASSPGTSGRAGEQYF. Drawing the rest from reference TRBV13 and TRBJ2-7, the complete variable domain is AAGVIQSPRHLIKEKRETATLKCYPIPRHDTVYWYQQGPGQDPQFLISFYEKMQSDKGSIPDRFSAQQFSDYHSELNMSSLELGDSALYFCASSPGTSGRAGEQYFGPGTRLTVT.

The chain couples TRBV6-6 to TRBJ1-3; D is ambiguous. The CDR3 covers 15 residues. Germline V CDR1 and CDR2: MNHNY, SVGAGI (reference sequence). Trimming removed 2 bases from V and 3 bases from J, with 11 bases in between. The CDR3 reads CASSYNSGVGNTIYF. The CDR3 nucleotides read TGTGCCAGCAGTTACAACTCCGGGGTTGGAAACACCATATATTTT.

The rearrangement joins TRBV10-3 to TRBJ2-1; 10 bases line up with TRBD2. Germline V CDR1 and CDR2: ENHRY, SYGVKD. The V and J ends lost 3 bases and 9 bases, in that order; junction bases with no gene match: 2. This CDR3 is 13 amino acids long. This CDR3 is CAISEAGGIEQFF. Here the CDR3 DNA reads TGTGCCATCAGTGAAGCGGGAGGGATTGAGCAGTTCTTC.

The rearrangement links TRBV5-4 to TRBJ1-3; D is ambiguous. This CDR3 has 14 residues. V was cut by 4 bases and J by 5 bases, with 13 bases left in between. Germline CDR1 is SGHNT and CDR2 is YYREEE (reference sequence). For the CDR3, the DNA is TGTGCCAGCAGCGCGTTTGGAGAAAGAAACACCATATATTTT. Protein: CASSAFGERNTIYF.

This chain links TRBV28 with TRBJ1-2; 7 bases are shared with TRBD1. The germline gives CDR1 MDHEN, CDR2 SYDVKM. This CDR3 contains 14 residues. The junction had 4 bases not matched to a gene; V was cut back by 6 bases and J by 0 bases. Written as DNA, the CDR3 is TGTGCCAGCAGCACCGGGACAGCTAACTATGGCTACACCTTC. Translated: CASSTGTANYGYTF.

The chain recombines TRBV5-5 with TRBJ2-7; weak D call: TRBD1 (6 bases). The CDR3 has 14 amino acids. Germline CDR1 SGHKS, CDR2 YYEKEE (reference sequence). V was cut by 6 bases and J by 7 bases, with 20 bases left in between. This CDR3 reads CASTTGILQGEQYF. DNA for the CDR3: TGTGCCAGCACCACTGGGATTCTTCAGGGGGAGCAGTACTTC.

The J gene is TRBJ2-1, the V gene TRBV28, with TRBD2 matching 12 bases. The CDR3 covers 16 residues. V dropped 4 bases and J dropped 7; count of bases not matched to a gene: 8. CDR1 MDHEN and CDR2 SYDVKM come from the germline V gene. CDR3 residues: CASSSSGRGLYNEQFF. In DNA, the CDR3 is TGTGCCAGCAGTTCTAGCGGGAGGGGGCTCTATAATGAGCAGTTCTTC.

The gene calls are TRBV12-3 or TRBV12-4 and TRBJ1-6; 7 bases match TRBD1. Germline trimming cut 6 bases from V and 15 bases from J; bases unmatched to any gene: 11. The CDR3 loop spans 13 amino acids. CDR3 nucleotide sequence: TGTGCCAGCAGCCGACTTCGACAGGGCGACCTCCACTTT. It yields the protein CASSRLRQGDLHF.

The rearrangement uses TRBV27 and TRBJ2-1; TRBD1 might be the D (7 bases). This CDR3 spans 15 amino acids. Germline CDR1 is MNHEY and CDR2 is SMNVEV (reference sequence). V lost 8 bases and J lost 1, with 15 bases in between. CDR3 protein: CASARGDLSYNEQFF. The CDR3 nucleotides are TGTGCCAGCGCCAGGGGGGATCTTTCCTACAATGAGCAGTTCTTC.

The V gene is TRBV3-1 (or the pseudogene TRBV3-2), the J gene TRBJ2-3, with 14 bases that match TRBD2. Per germline, CDR1 LGHDT and CDR2 YNNKEL (reference sequence). The CDR3 runs 15 residues. Trimming removed 4 bases from V and 6 bases from J; junction bases left unmatched: 3. The CDR3 DNA reads TGTGCCAGCAGCCGAGGGACTAGCGGGAGTGATACGCAGTATTTT. It specifies CASSRGTSGSDTQYF.

The V call is TRBV27, the J call TRBJ1-3, with a weak D call TRBD1 (6 bases). The V and J ends lost 7 bases and 10 bases respectively, with 14 bases between them. CDR3 length: 12 residues. CDR1 and CDR2 from the germline V gene are MNHEY and SMNVEV (reference sequence). In DNA form, the CDR3 reads TGTGCCAGCATCTCCAGAGGGGGTACCATATATTTT. Its translation is CASISRGGTIYF.

The J gene is TRBJ2-2, the V gene TRBV3-1 (or the pseudogene TRBV3-2); a possible D gene is TRBD1 (6 bases). V lost 3 bases and J lost 0, with 11 bases in between. CDR3 length: 16 amino acids. CDR1 LGHDT and CDR2 YNNKEL come from the germline V gene (reference sequence). The CDR3 DNA is TGTGCCAGCAGCCAGGGGGCAGGCCCGAACACCGGGGAGCTGTTTTTT. As protein: CASSQGAGPNTGELFF.

V usage is TRBV24-1 and J usage is TRBJ2-1, with a tentative D call TRBD2 (5 bases). With 3 bases removed from V and 13 bases from J, the gap between germline ends came to 15 bases. Germline V gene lookup returns CDR1 KGHDR and CDR2 SFDVKD. This CDR3 has 13 residues. CDR3 in amino acids: CATSDRGLTPQFF. For the CDR3, the DNA is TGTGCCACCAGTGATAGAGGACTTACTCCCCAGTTCTTC.

The chain links TRBV15 to TRBJ2-7; 10 nucleotides agree with TRBD2. CDR1 LNHNV and CDR2 YYDKDF come from the germline V gene (reference sequence). The length of the CDR3 is 13 residues. Trimming removed 3 bases from V and 4 bases from J; junction bases left unmatched: 0. Here the CDR3 DNA reads TGTGCCACCAGCAGGACTAGCGGGTACGAGCAGTACTTC. This sequence encodes CATSRTSGYEQYF.

The chain joins TRBV30 to TRBJ1-5; possible D gene TRBD1, 6 bases. The CDR3 runs 13 residues. The germline V gene has CDR1 GTSNPN and CDR2 SVGIG (reference sequence). Trimming left V 2 bases short and J 7 bases short, with 12 bases between. CDR3 sequence reads: CAWSSQGKQPQHF. DNA of the CDR3: TGTGCCTGGAGTTCACAGGGAAAGCAGCCCCAGCATTTT.

J is TRBJ2-2 and V is TRBV11-1; D possibly corresponds to TRBD2 (5 bases). The V end lost 6 bases, the J end lost 5 bases, and 19 bases lay between the germline ends. Germline assignment: CDR1 SGHAT and CDR2 FQDESV (reference sequence). The length of the CDR3 is 16 residues. Here the CDR3 DNA reads TGTGCCAGCAGAGCCGCGACGGCCTCGGGAACCGGGGAGCTGTTTTTT. This codes for CASRAATASGTGELFF.

The chain is built from TRBV18 and TRBJ1-5, with 7 positions matching TRBD1. J gave up 6 bases and V 6 bases, and 5 bases lay outside the gene matches. This CDR3 is 13 amino acids long. Germline V gene data show CDR1 as KGHSH and CDR2 as LQKENI. The CDR3 nucleotides read TGTGCCAGCTCGACAGGGCGAAGTCAGCCCCAGCATTTT. Translation: CASSTGRSQPQHF.

This sequence joins TRBV5-1 and TRBJ2-2; 12 bases align to TRBD1. Germline CDR1 and CDR2: SGHRS and YFSETQ. V was pared by 1 base and J by 7 bases, with 5 bases of the junction left unmatched. This CDR3 contains 16 residues. CDR3 nucleotides: TGCGCCAGCAGCTTGCAGGGACAGGGGGCCGGCGGGGAGCTGTTTTTT. Translated: CASSLQGQGAGGELFF.

The rearrangement links TRBV7-8 to TRBJ2-1, with 15 positions matching TRBD2. The germline V gene encodes CDR1 SGHVS and CDR2 FQNEAQ. The CDR3 is made up of 18 amino acids. With V trimmed by 4 bases and J by 2 bases, 6 bases remained unmatched. This CDR3 reads CASSSGLAGGLTYNEQFF. The CDR3 nucleotides are TGTGCCAGCAGCTCGGGACTAGCGGGAGGCCTGACCTACAATGAGCAGTTCTTC.

The rearrangement links TRBV7-8 to TRBJ2-3, with 13 bases fitting TRBD2. Trimming took 5 bases from V and 0 from J; bases not matched to a gene: 2. The CDR3 totals 16 residues. Germline CDR1 reads SGHVS; CDR2 reads FQNEAQ. The CDR3 DNA follows: TGTGCCAGCAGCAGGACTAGCGGGAGTAGCACAGATACGCAGTATTTT. Amino acids: CASSRTSGSSTDTQYF.

The chain joins TRBV2 to TRBJ2-2; the D is unclear. Trimming stripped 7 bases from V and 2 bases from J, with 8 bases between. The V gene's germline CDR1 is SNHLY and CDR2 FYNNEI. The CDR3 covers 13 residues. CDR3 in amino acids: CASTPKNTGELFF. CDR3 in DNA: TGTGCCAGCACACCTAAAAACACCGGGGAGCTGTTTTTT. The full variable domain, rest sourced from reference TRBV2 and TRBJ2-2, is EPEVTQTPSHQVTQMGQEVILRCVPISNHLYFYWYRQILGQKVEFLVSFYNNEISEKSEIFDDQFSVERPDGSNFTLKIRSTKLEDSAMYFCASTPKNTGELFFGEGSRLTVL.

This chain uses TRBV7-2 with TRBJ1-2; a possible D gene is TRBD1 (6 bases). With 8 bases removed from V and 8 bases from J, the gap between germline ends came to 18 bases. Per germline, CDR1 SGHTA and CDR2 FQGNSA. There are 13 residues in the CDR3. The CDR3 here is CASRGAGGEGYTF. As DNA, the CDR3 is TGTGCCAGCCGAGGGGCGGGGGGCGAAGGCTACACCTTC.

V usage is TRBV4-2 and J usage is TRBJ1-2, with D maybe TRBD1 (5 bases). Germline V gene sequence: CDR1 LGHNA, CDR2 YNFKEQ. There are 14 residues in the CDR3. The V and J ends lost 0 bases and 5 bases respectively, with 10 bases between them. The CDR3 protein is CASSQDLTVYGYTF. CDR3 DNA sequence: TGTGCCAGCAGCCAAGATTTGACAGTTTATGGCTACACCTTC.

This chain uses TRBV28 with TRBJ2-2; 7 bases fit TRBD2. This CDR3 has 16 amino acids. Germline CDR1 MDHEN, CDR2 SYDVKM. V shed 7 bases, J shed 6 bases, and the junction held 14 bases outside the gene matches. As DNA, the CDR3 is TGTGCCAGCAACGTACGCCCGGGACTAACGGCCGGGGAGCTGTTTTTT. Residues: CASNVRPGLTAGELFF.

The J gene is TRBJ2-2, the V gene TRBV4-2, with 8 bases that match TRBD1. Germline values: CDR1 LGHNA, CDR2 YNFKEQ. V trimming: 0 bases; J trimming: 4 bases; junction bases outside the gene matches: 1. The CDR3 consists of 15 residues. In DNA, the CDR3 is TGTGCCAGCAGCCAAGAACAGGGGGTCACCGGGGAGCTGTTTTTT. This codes for CASSQEQGVTGELFF.

This rearrangement joins TRBV7-3 to TRBJ2-1, with TRBD2 identical over 8 bases. There are 14 residues in the CDR3. Germline CDR1 reads SGHTA; CDR2 reads FQGTGA. V shed 5 bases, J shed 8 bases, and the junction held 8 bases outside the gene matches. The CDR3, as DNA: TGTGCCAGCAGCCCAGCCGAGGGACTAGATGAGCAGTTCTTC. Amino acid sequence: CASSPAEGLDEQFF.